This T cell receptor (beta chain) was obtained from a study of T cells in Graves' hyperthyroidism and ophthalmopathy (dated by TCRdb to between 2018 and 2021). About the full investigation: Peripheral blood was sampled at the time of initial diagnosis, prior to any treatment. In addition, the study compared T-cell repertoires in thyroid tissue and in blood from roughly six Graves' hyperthyroidism patients. Prospective prediction of ophthalmopathy was tested in an independent validation cohort of 18 to 20 hyperthyroidism patients and 15 to 17 patients who later progressed to ophthalmopathy. To identify distinguishing TCR V-J signatures, a discovery cohort of 100 or so patients was used, comprising 43 with Graves' ophthalmopathy and some 60 with stable Graves' hyperthyroidism. For training and testing, the roughly 100 patients in the discovery cohort were randomly divided in a 7:3 ratio. Following sampling, methimazole starting at 30 mg daily was given to hyperthyroidism patients, and high-dose intravenous methylprednisolone was given to ophthalmopathy patients. The paper reports TCR Vbeta CDR3 sequencing of roughly 140 peripheral blood samples: under 45 ophthalmopathy, roughly 80 hyperthyroidism and around 17 progressor patients. General conclusions and limits of the study: Sample size was not statistically predetermined, and blinding of investigators to group allocation was not performed. Blood samples also contained most of the expanded thyroid clonotypes (frequency above 0.001), which suggests that blood repertoires may reflect thyroid immune responses. A model built on a 13 V-J signature distinguished ophthalmopathy from stable hyperthyroidism, reaching roughly 88% sensitivity and under 84% specificity in cross-validation and 80%/75% in testing. In validation, progression to ophthalmopathy was predicted by the model with 70.59% sensitivity and roughly 72% specificity, a median of about 6 months before onset.

This clonotype has more than one count but fewer than ten. This clone's antigen is unknown. Base qualities are missing; no much larger clone stands one base away. The TCR beta CDR3 regions were amplified from RNA transcripts. For the first round of RT-PCR on the TCR CDR3, the HTBI primer set was used together with the Qiagen OneStep RT-PCR kit. A second multiplex PCR round built the libraries, followed by size selection and purification. Paired-end sequencing of the libraries was performed with 100 bp reads on an Illumina HiSeq2000. On the study's bioinformatics: SOAPnuke was used to process the raw data, with reads discarded if the reads contained adapters or uncalled bases, had a mean Phred below 15, or lacked an exact constant-primer or identifier match. High-quality paired reads were merged with COPE v1.2.5, and unique nucleotide sequences were defined as clonotypes. MiTCR v1.1 was used to align the clonotypes against IMGT TRBV, TRBD and TRBJ reference segments. The analysis was restricted to V-J combinations with a frequency above 0.0001, which together covered just over 98% of the repertoires. The TCS score was defined as the ratio of F50 (clonal expansion) to E x V (chaos), calculated using BLOSUM62-based TCRdist between CDR3 peptides within each V-J. Welch's t-statistics and random forest reduced 500 to 650 V-J features to roughly 13, which were used in a naive Bayes classifier (R e1071). TCRdb handled the public reads itself, with Q25 trimming in fastp and clone calling in MiXCR, and kept productive beta chains. Rows matching on CDR3 protein sequence are summarized as one entry with the most common DNA and genes. TCRdb assigned the V and J calls; the authors' analysis was not used. This sample has around 500,000 distinct CDR3 sequences in its table, and 13% to 15% of those were observed once. Approximately 15% of the sample lies in the top ten.

Stable Graves' hyperthyroidism was defined as the absence of progression to ophthalmopathy over 18 months of follow-up. Hyperthyroidism patients were newly diagnosed, had a disease duration of under 2 months, and were aged 18 to 65 years. The study excluded patients with uncontrolled infections, other autoimmune diseases, pregnancy or lactation. Diagnoses were established on the basis of clinical symptoms, serum thyroxine and TRAb, thyroid ultrasound, and orbital computed tomography. PBMCs were separated from roughly 9.3 ml of fresh peripheral blood using Ficoll-Paque density gradient centrifugation. Trizol reagent was used to extract total RNA, and RNA quality was then checked on an Agilent 2100 Bioanalyzer. V loses 4 bases, J loses 0 bases, and the germline ends lie 10 bases apart. The germline V gene encodes CDR1 LNHDA and CDR2 SQIVND (reference sequence). From the cysteine up to the phenylalanine, the CDR3 has a length of 15 residues. The only DNA kept is the CDR3, 45 bases in frame from the first base.

Sequenced input: blood. The sequence came from a woman aged 40 to 50 with Graves' hyperthyroidism. The chain is assembled from TRBV19 and TRBJ2-1; D gene: possibly TRBD2, on 5 matching bases. CDR3 protein: CASSSGLNSYNEQFF. Here is the DNA: TGTGCCAGTAGTAGCGGACTTAACTCCTACAATGAGCAGTTCTTC.